This T cell receptor (beta chain) is from a study of cytomegalovirus exposure and HLA in healthy donors. The V segment lost 6 bases and the J segment 3 bases; nucleotides outside the gene matches: 7. This CDR3 is 14 amino acids long. Germline V gene sequence: CDR1 MDHEN, CDR2 SYDVKM. The sample holds a few counts of this clone. Antigen specificity is unknown. The primer mix had 60 Vbeta and 13 Jbeta primers. Assay used: immunoSEQ multiplex PCR; TCRdb lists only in-frame clones, some missing. Of roughly 200,000 clones listed, about two thirds are singletons. Study-wide results and caveats: Most of the CMV-associated TCR beta chains (in a later analysis) appeared to be HLA-restricted. Previously analyzed data showed that most TCR beta V segments were productive at a frequency of about 87% or about 30%.

The source of this sequence is a man aged 40-50 years in good health and CMV-seropositive. The chain carries TRBV28 and TRBJ1-1; 7 positions agree with TRBD1. The material sequenced was PBMCs. DNA for the CDR3: TGTGCCAGCAGACGCGACAGGGATTACACTGAAGCTTTCTTT. Translated: CASRRDRDYTEAFF. Filled out from reference TRBV28 and TRBJ1-1, the complete variable domain reads DVKVTQSSRYLVKRTGEKVFLECVQDMDHENMFWYRQDPGLGLRLIYFSYDVKMKEKGDIPEGYSVSREKKERFSLILESASTNQTSMYLCASRRDRDYTEAFFGQGTRLTVV.